Each of the 21 T cell receptor beta chains below was sequenced from the same sample in a study of T-cell memory formation after mild COVID-19. TCRdb independently ran MiXCR on the 5' RACE reads; one entry per CDR3 protein. The table has some 82,000 distinct CDR3 sequences, around 13% seen once. Sequenced sample: PBMCs or a T cell subset sorted from them (not recorded which). These receptors were taken from a young man who had mild COVID-19 (a few samples of this study predate the infection). Cell type and time point are not known.

The chain uses TRBV19 and TRBJ1-5, with 7 bases fitting TRBD1. Germline V gene sequence: CDR1 LNHDA, CDR2 SQIVND (reference sequence). The CDR3 is made up of 16 amino acids. J was trimmed by 0 bases and V by 5 bases; bases with no gene match: 7. This CDR3 reads CASSFQGGLSNQPQHF. DNA of the CDR3: TGTGCCAGTAGTTTCCAGGGGGGCCTTAGCAATCAGCCCCAGCATTTT.

This clonotype turned up a few times. V is TRBV4-1 and J is TRBJ2-3; TRBD1 is a possible D gene (5 bases). This CDR3 has 17 residues. The germline V gene has CDR1 MGHRA and CDR2 YSYEKL. Trimming left V 4 bases short and J 0 bases short, with 17 bases between. CDR3 in DNA: TGCGCCAGCAGCCTGCCCCGCCAGGGATCTAGCACAGATACGCAGTATTTT. Residues: CASSLPRQGSSTDTQYF.

The chain carries TRBV12-3 or TRBV12-4 and TRBJ1-5; D remains ambiguous. V lost 1 base and J lost 9, with 4 bases in between. The CDR3 is 11 residues long. In nucleotides, the CDR3 is TGTGCCAGCAGTTTAGGTCTGCCCCAGCATTTT. This translates into CASSLGLPQHF.

In its sample, this clonotype was seen many times. The gene calls are TRBV7-8 and TRBJ2-3; 12 bases fit TRBD1. The V segment lost 4 bases and the J segment 4 bases; nucleotides outside the gene matches: 6. The germline V gene encodes CDR1 SGHVS and CDR2 FQNEAQ. The CDR3 has 16 residues. The CDR3 sequence: CASSSPGQGAADTQYF. CDR3 sequence (DNA): TGTGCCAGCAGCTCCCCGGGACAGGGGGCCGCAGATACGCAGTATTTT. The variable domain in full, with the rest retrieved from reference TRBV7-8 and TRBJ2-3, is GAGVSQSPRYKVAKRGQDVALRCDPISGHVSLFWYQQALGQGPEFLTYFQNEAQLDKSGLPSDRFFAERPEGSVSTLKIQRTQQEDSAVYLCASSSPGQGAADTQYFGPGTRLTVL.

The chain carries TRBV4-3 and TRBJ2-7; TRBD1 is a possible D gene (6 bases). Trimming removed 3 bases at V and 6 bases at J, with 12 bases between. This CDR3 region has 13 residues. Germline V gene sequence: CDR1 LGHNA, CDR2 YSLEER. The CDR3 spells CASSQYTGSEQYV. The CDR3 coding sequence is TGCGCCAGCAGCCAGTACACAGGGTCCGAGCAGTACGTC.

This clonotype was observed a handful of times. The rearrangement uses TRBV10-3 and TRBJ2-1; the D call may be TRBD1 or TRBD2 (5 bases each). The CDR3 has 13 amino acids. Germline assignment: CDR1 ENHRY and CDR2 SYGVKD. V lost 6 bases to trimming and J lost 0 bases, with 6 bases between them. CDR3 in DNA: TGTGCCATCAGGGGGGTCTCCTACAATGAGCAGTTCTTC. Translating it yields CAIRGVSYNEQFF.

The V and J genes are TRBV7-9 and TRBJ2-5; 8 bases align to TRBD1. The CDR3 sequence is 14 residues long. After removal of 4 bases from V and 3 bases from J, the junction contained 4 bases not matched to a gene. Germline CDR1 SEHNR, CDR2 FQNEAQ (reference sequence). This CDR3 is CASSSRGPEETQYF. The CDR3 bases are TGTGCCAGCAGCTCCAGGGGGCCAGAAGAGACCCAGTACTTC.

V gene TRBV16 combines with J gene TRBJ1-4, with 7 bases fitting TRBD1. Per germline, CDR1 KGHSY and CDR2 FQNENV. Trimming removed 4 bases from V and 5 bases from J; junction bases left unmatched: 7. The CDR3 is made up of 15 amino acids. CDR3 in amino acids: CASSLLGQKNEKLFF. Here the CDR3 DNA reads TGTGCCAGCAGCCTCCTGGGACAGAAAAATGAAAAACTGTTTTTT.

This clonotype came up a few times. The rearrangement uses TRBV10-2 and TRBJ1-3; D is perhaps TRBD1 (6 bases). Germline loops: CDR1 WSHSY, CDR2 SAAADI. This CDR3 region has 14 residues. With 5 bases removed from V and 0 bases from J, the gap between germline ends came to 8 bases. The CDR3 DNA reads TGCGCCAGCAGTTCCAGGGGCTCTGGAAACACCATATATTTT. Its translation: CASSSRGSGNTIYF.

This clonotype has more than one count but fewer than ten. The V call is TRBV11-3, the J call TRBJ2-7; TRBD2 agrees at 8 bases. Germline CDR1 and CDR2: SGHNT and YENEEA. With V trimmed by 2 bases and J by 5 bases, 5 bases remained unmatched. This CDR3 has 14 residues. As DNA, the CDR3 is TGTGCCAGCAGCTTAAGCGGGGGAAACGACGAGCAGTACTTC. Amino acid sequence: CASSLSGGNDEQYF. Supplemented by reference TRBV11-3 and TRBJ2-7, the full variable domain reads EAGVVQSPRYKIIEKKQPVAFWCNPISGHNTLYWYLQNLGQGPELLIRYENEEAVDDSQLPKDRFSAERLKGVDSTLKIQPAELGDSAVYLCASSLSGGNDEQYFGPGTRLTVT.

This clonotype was found a few times. The chain is built from TRBV6-5 and TRBJ1-2, with D uncertain. Germline V gene data show CDR1 as MNHEY and CDR2 as SVGAGI. The CDR3 consists of 15 residues. V lost 2 bases, J lost 4 bases, and 14 bases lay in between. CDR3 bases: TGTGCCAGCAGTTACACGTCAGCGGCCTCCTATGGCTACACCTTC. It specifies CASSYTSAASYGYTF.

The chain recombines TRBV20-1 with TRBJ1-3; D unclear. Germline CDR1 DFQATT, CDR2 SNEGSKA (reference sequence). The CDR3 has 13 residues. V was trimmed by 6 bases and J by 3 bases, leaving 12 bases between them. The CDR3 sequence is CSAREGVGNTIYF. In DNA form, the CDR3 reads TGCAGTGCCCGCGAGGGCGTTGGAAACACCATATATTTT.

The sample holds a few counts of this clonotype. This chain links TRBV7-2 with TRBJ2-3; D gene unclear. Germline assignment: CDR1 SGHTA and CDR2 FQGNSA. The CDR3 consists of 15 residues. The V and J ends lost 5 bases and 2 bases respectively, with 14 bases between them. DNA of the CDR3: TGTGCCAGCAGCCGCACCAGGAGTTACACAGATACGCAGTATTTT. Translation gives CASSRTRSYTDTQYF.

V usage is TRBV12-5 and J usage is TRBJ1-2; TRBD1 might be the D (6 bases). V was pared by 6 bases and J by 5 bases, with 13 bases between. Looked up from germline, CDR1 is LGHNT and CDR2 is FRNRAP. The CDR3 covers 13 residues. The CDR3 protein is CASGEWGAYGYTF. The CDR3 bases are TGTGCTAGTGGGGAATGGGGGGCGTATGGCTACACCTTC.

The V call is TRBV6-4, the J call TRBJ1-5; D is unclear. Germline CDR1 MRHNA, CDR2 SNTAGT. The CDR3 is 13 residues long. V shed 0 bases and J shed 7 bases, with 7 bases lying between them. CDR3 sequence: CASSDSPEQPQHF. The CDR3 coding sequence is TGTGCCAGCAGTGACTCGCCCGAACAGCCCCAGCATTTT.

This clonotype was seen repeatedly, ten times or more. This chain links TRBV4-2 with TRBJ1-3, with 7 bases that match TRBD1. Losses at the gene ends were 3 bases for V and 0 bases for J; bases not matched to a gene: 5. The CDR3 length is 16 residues. From germline, CDR1 is LGHNA and CDR2 YNFKEQ. CDR3: CASSHRDSPSGNTIYF. CDR3 in DNA: TGTGCCAGCAGCCACCGGGACAGCCCCTCTGGAAACACCATATATTTT.

J is TRBJ2-6 and V is TRBV10-3, with no clear D. Germline V gives CDR1 ENHRY, CDR2 SYGVKD. Between the trimmed V and J ends, which lost 4 bases and 4 bases, there was a span of 14 bases. The CDR3 length is 16 residues. The DNA for the CDR3 is TGTGCCATCAGTGGATCTGAAGGTAGGGGGGCCAACGTCCTGACTTTC. Its protein product is CAISGSEGRGANVLTF.

The table lists this clonotype with a few counts. The J gene is TRBJ2-1, the V gene TRBV6-1, with D uncertain. CDR1 is MNHNS, CDR2 SASEGT, per germline. Trimming left V 0 bases short and J 6 bases short, with 6 bases between. This CDR3 has 13 residues. DNA for the CDR3: TGTGCCAGCAGTGAAGCCGAACTCAATGAGCAGTTCTTC. Translated: CASSEAELNEQFF.

The genes are TRBV3-1 and TRBJ2-5; no firm D call. The CDR3 sequence is 14 residues long. Germline loops: CDR1 LGHDT, CDR2 YNNKEL (reference sequence). V dropped 0 bases and J dropped 2 bases, with 7 bases sitting between them. CDR3 sequence reads: CASSQENRQETQYF. CDR3 coding DNA: TGTGCCAGCAGCCAAGAGAACAGACAAGAGACCCAGTACTTC.

The chain recombines TRBV20-1 with TRBJ2-3, with 9 bases identical to TRBD1. The CDR3 consists of 13 residues. The germline gives CDR1 DFQATT, CDR2 SNEGSKA (reference sequence). V trimming: 5 bases; J trimming: 3 bases; junction bases outside the gene matches: 3. The DNA for the CDR3 is TGCAGTGCTGAACAGGGGGCAACAGATACGCAGTATTTT. Encoded protein: CSAEQGATDTQYF.

At least ten counts were recorded for this clonotype. The chain employs TRBV12-3 or TRBV12-4 and TRBJ2-7; a weak D match, TRBD1 (5 bases). V was trimmed by 5 bases and J by 1 base, leaving 15 bases between them. The CDR3 loop spans 15 amino acids. CDR3 sequence: CASSNPTGFSYEQYF. Here the CDR3 DNA reads TGTGCCAGCAGTAATCCTACAGGTTTTTCCTACGAGCAGTACTTC.